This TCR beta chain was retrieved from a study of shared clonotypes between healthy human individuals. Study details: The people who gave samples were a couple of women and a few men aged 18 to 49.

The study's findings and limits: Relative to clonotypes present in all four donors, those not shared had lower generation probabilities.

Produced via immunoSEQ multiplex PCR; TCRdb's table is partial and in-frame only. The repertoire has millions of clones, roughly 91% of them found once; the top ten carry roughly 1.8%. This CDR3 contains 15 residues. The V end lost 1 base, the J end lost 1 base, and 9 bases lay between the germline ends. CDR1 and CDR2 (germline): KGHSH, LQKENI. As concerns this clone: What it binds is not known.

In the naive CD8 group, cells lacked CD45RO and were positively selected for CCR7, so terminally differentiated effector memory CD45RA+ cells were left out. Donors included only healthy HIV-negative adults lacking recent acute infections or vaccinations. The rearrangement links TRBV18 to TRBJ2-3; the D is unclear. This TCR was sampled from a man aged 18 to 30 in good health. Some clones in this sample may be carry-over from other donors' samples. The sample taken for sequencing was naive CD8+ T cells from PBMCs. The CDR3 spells CASSPLVTGTDTQYF. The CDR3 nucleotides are TGTGCCAGCTCACCACTGGTAACAGGCACAGATACGCAGTATTTT.